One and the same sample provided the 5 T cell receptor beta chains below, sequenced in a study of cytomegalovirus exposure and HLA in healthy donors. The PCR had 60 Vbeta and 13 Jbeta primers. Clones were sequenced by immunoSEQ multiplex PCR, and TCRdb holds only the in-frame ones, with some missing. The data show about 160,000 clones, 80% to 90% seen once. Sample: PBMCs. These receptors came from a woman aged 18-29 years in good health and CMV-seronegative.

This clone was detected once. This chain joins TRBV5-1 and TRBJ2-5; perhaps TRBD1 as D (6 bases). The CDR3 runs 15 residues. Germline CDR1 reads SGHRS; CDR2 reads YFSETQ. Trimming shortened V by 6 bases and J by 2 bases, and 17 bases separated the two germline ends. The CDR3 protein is CASTKTGTTQETQYF. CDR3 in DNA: TGCGCCAGCACAAAAACCGGGACAACACAAGAGACCCAGTACTTC.

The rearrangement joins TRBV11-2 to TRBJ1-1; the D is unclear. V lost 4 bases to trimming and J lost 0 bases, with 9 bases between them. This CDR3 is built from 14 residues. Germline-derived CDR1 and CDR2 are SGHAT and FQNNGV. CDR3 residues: CASSYEAVNTEAFF. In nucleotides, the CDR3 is TGTGCCAGCAGCTACGAGGCCGTGAACACTGAAGCTTTCTTT.

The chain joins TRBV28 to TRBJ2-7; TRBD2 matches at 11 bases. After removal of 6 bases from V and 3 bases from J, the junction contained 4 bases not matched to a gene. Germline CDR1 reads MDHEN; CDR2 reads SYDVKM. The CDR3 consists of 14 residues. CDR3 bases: TGTGCCAGCAGACAAACTAGCGGGAGCTACGAGCAGTACTTC. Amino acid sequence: CASRQTSGSYEQYF.

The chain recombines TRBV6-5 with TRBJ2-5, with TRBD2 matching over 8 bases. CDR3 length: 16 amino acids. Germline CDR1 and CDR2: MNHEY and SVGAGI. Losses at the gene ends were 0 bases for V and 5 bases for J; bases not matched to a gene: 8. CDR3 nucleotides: TGTGCCAGCAGTTACTCGAAATCAGCGGGAGCGGAGACCCAGTACTTC. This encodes CASSYSKSAGAETQYF.

The DNA of the CDR3 is TGCAGCGTTGGGACAGGGAGCTCCTACGAGCAGTACTTC. Amino acids: CSVGTGSSYEQYF. This sequence joins TRBV29-1 and TRBJ2-7, with 8 bases that match TRBD1. This CDR3 has 13 amino acids. The germline V gene has CDR1 SQVTM and CDR2 ANQGSEA. After removal of 4 bases from V and 0 bases from J, the junction contained 2 bases not matched to a gene.